What follows describes a single TCR beta chain. Trimming removed 3 bases at V and 4 bases at J, with 16 bases between. Germline V gene sequence: CDR1 SGHDN, CDR2 FVKESK. This CDR3 is 16 amino acids long. From RNA transcripts, TCR beta CDR3 regions were amplified. The TCR CDR3 first-round RT-PCR relied on the HTBI primer set. TCRdb used MiXCR to reprocess the multiplex PCR reads, holding one entry per CDR3 protein. The table includes under 350,000 distinct CDR3 sequences, 10% to 15% detected once. The sample belongs to a study of T cells in Graves' hyperthyroidism and ophthalmopathy. Background on the study: Peripheral blood was obtained at initial diagnosis, preceding any treatment.

V and J are TRBV14 and TRBJ2-1; D possibly corresponds to TRBD2 (7 bases). Sequenced: blood. The TCR sequence derives from a woman aged 25 to 45 with Graves' hyperthyroidism that later progressed to Graves' ophthalmopathy. CDR3 sequence: CASSQTGAGNYNEQFF. As DNA, the CDR3 is TGTGCCAGCAGCCAGACAGGAGCGGGAAATTACAATGAGCAGTTCTTC.